These 23 T cell receptor beta chains were all obtained from the same sample, sequenced in a study of CD8 T cells in Susac syndrome. Random hexamers primed reverse transcription of about 0.45 to 1 ug RNA. One entry per CDR3 protein results from TCRdb running MiXCR on the immunoSEQ multiplex PCR reads. The data contain about 120,000 distinct CDR3 sequences, 85% to 95% of them singletons. Sequenced material: CD8+ T cells from PBMCs. The receptors come from a human donor in good health.

The rearrangement joins TRBV27 to TRBJ2-6, with no clear D. V was clipped by 3 bases and J by 0 bases, with 6 bases between them. This CDR3 has 15 residues. Germline lookup yields CDR1 MNHEY and CDR2 SMNVEV (reference sequence). Written as DNA, the CDR3 is TGTGCCAGCAGTTTGGGCAGCTCTGGGGCCAACGTCCTGACTTTC. As protein: CASSLGSSGANVLTF.

The chain employs TRBV29-1 and TRBJ1-1; TRBD1 aligns across 7 bases. Trimming removed 1 base from V and 6 bases from J; junction bases left unmatched: 5. Germline CDR1 is SQVTM and CDR2 is ANQGSEA. The CDR3 contains 13 residues. CDR3 bases: TGCAGCGTTGAAGGACAGGGTAGCGCTGAAGCTTTCTTT. Translating gives CSVEGQGSAEAFF.

The rearrangement links TRBV30 to TRBJ2-7; D may be TRBD2 (6 bases). Germline V CDR1 and CDR2: GTSNPN, SVGIG (reference sequence). CDR3 size: 12 residues. Trimming took 8 bases from V and 3 from J, leaving 14 bases between them. The DNA for the CDR3 is TGTGCCCTGGAGACCGGGGGCTACGAGCAGTACTTC. This encodes CALETGGYEQYF.

The chain uses TRBV3-1 and TRBJ1-1; D gene ambiguous. Germline lookup yields CDR1 LGHDT and CDR2 YNNKEL (reference sequence). V was clipped by 5 bases and J by 7 bases, with 14 bases between them. The CDR3 has 13 residues. CDR3 loop: CASSLTDGNEAFF. DNA of the CDR3: TGTGCCAGCAGCTTAACGGACGGGAATGAAGCTTTCTTT.

The rearrangement joins TRBV5-1 to TRBJ1-2; 9 bases fit TRBD1. Germline V gene data show CDR1 as SGHRS and CDR2 as YFSETQ. V lost 1 base to trimming and J lost 5 bases; unmatched junction nucleotides: 9. The CDR3 spans 16 residues. The CDR3: CASSLREQGAMYGYTF. The CDR3 bases are TGCGCCAGCAGCTTGAGGGAACAGGGGGCGATGTATGGCTACACCTTC.

This chain connects TRBV20-1 to TRBJ2-1, with D tentatively TRBD2 (5 bases). The CDR3 is made up of 13 amino acids. Germline V CDR1 and CDR2: DFQATT, SNEGSKA (reference sequence). V lost 4 bases to trimming and J lost 7 bases, with 14 bases between them. The CDR3 region is CSATDSLRNEQFF. In nucleotides, the CDR3 is TGCAGTGCTACGGACTCTCTTAGAAATGAGCAGTTCTTC.

This chain links TRBV7-9 with TRBJ2-1; D gene unclear. Between the trimmed V and J ends, which lost 5 bases and 4 bases, there was a span of 9 bases. CDR1 is SEHNR and CDR2 is FQNEAQ in the germline V gene (reference sequence). The CDR3 runs 13 residues. The CDR3 is CASSPGPYNEQFF. CDR3 sequence (DNA): TGTGCCAGCAGCCCAGGACCGTACAATGAGCAGTTCTTC.

V usage is TRBV6-2 or TRBV6-3 and J usage is TRBJ1-6; 8 nucleotides align to TRBD1. The ends lost 6 bases at V and 7 bases at J; junction bases unmatched: 5. This CDR3 has 14 residues. Germline V lookup: CDR1 MNHEY, CDR2 SVGEGT. DNA of the CDR3: TGTGCCAGCAGCTGGACAGGGAGGAATTCACCCCTCCACTTT. Protein sequence: CASSWTGRNSPLHF.

The chain joins TRBV29-1 to TRBJ2-2; tentative D call: TRBD2 (6 bases). Trimming removed 3 bases from V and 4 bases from J, with 9 bases in between. CDR1 and CDR2 (germline): SQVTM, ANQGSEA. The CDR3 contains 13 residues. As DNA, the CDR3 is TGCAGCGTTGACGTAGCGGTCACCGGGGAGCTGTTTTTT. Amino acid sequence: CSVDVAVTGELFF.

The rearrangement uses TRBV18 and TRBJ1-2; perhaps TRBD1 as D (5 bases). CDR3 length: 14 amino acids. Germline assignment: CDR1 KGHSH and CDR2 LQKENI. V gave up 3 bases and J gave up 7 bases, with 15 bases separating them. This CDR3 reads CASSPDGRQTGYTF. CDR3 sequence (DNA): TGTGCCAGCTCACCGGACGGGAGACAGACTGGCTACACCTTC.

The CDR3 spells CASSLGVYSGNTIYF. The CDR3 bases are TGCGCCAGCAGCTTGGGCGTCTACTCTGGAAACACCATATATTTT. The chain carries TRBV5-1 and TRBJ1-3, with D uncertain. This CDR3 spans 15 amino acids. Germline CDR1 SGHRS, CDR2 YFSETQ. V dropped 0 bases and J dropped 0 bases, with 7 bases sitting between them.

This chain links TRBV20-1 with TRBJ1-1; 7 bases line up with TRBD1. The CDR3 length is 12 residues. V dropped 3 bases and J dropped 7; count of bases not matched to a gene: 5. From germline, CDR1 is DFQATT and CDR2 SNEGSKA (reference sequence). CDR3 bases: TGCAGTGCTAGGCGACAGGGTTATGAAGCTTTCTTT. Translation gives CSARRQGYEAFF.

The chain has TRBV6-2 or TRBV6-3 and TRBJ2-5; 10 bases agree with TRBD2. The CDR3 runs 15 residues. CDR1 and CDR2 (germline): MNHEY, SVGEGT. V shed 6 bases and J 5 bases; nucleotides not matched to a gene: 9. The CDR3 protein is CASSYLGLALETQYF. Written as DNA, the CDR3 is TGTGCCAGCAGCTACCTGGGACTAGCGTTGGAGACCCAGTACTTC.

The chain employs TRBV28 and TRBJ1-2, with 8 bases fitting TRBD1. This CDR3 is built from 15 residues. Germline V gives CDR1 MDHEN, CDR2 SYDVKM. Trimming took 2 bases from V and 7 from J; bases not matched to a gene: 9. The CDR3: CASSLQGAALSGYTF. The DNA for the CDR3 is TGTGCCAGCAGTTTACAGGGGGCCGCCCTAAGTGGCTACACCTTC.

This chain connects TRBV27 to TRBJ1-5, with no clear D. V gave up 1 base and J gave up 0 bases, with 4 bases separating them. The V gene's germline CDR1 is MNHEY and CDR2 SMNVEV (reference sequence). The CDR3 sequence is 14 residues long. The CDR3 DNA sequence: TGTGCCAGCAGTTTATATAGTAGCAATCAGCCCCAGCATTTT. Protein product: CASSLYSSNQPQHF.

The gene calls are TRBV9 and TRBJ1-6, with a tentative D call TRBD1 (5 bases). Deletions cut 4 bases from V and 10 bases from J, with 15 bases between. In germline, CDR1 is SGDLS, CDR2 YYNGEE. The CDR3 consists of 14 residues. The CDR3 coding sequence is TGTGCCAGCAGCTCCCAAGGCGAGGGGTCACCCCTCCACTTT. Its protein product is CASSSQGEGSPLHF.

V usage is TRBV19 and J usage is TRBJ2-1, with D unresolved. The germline V and J ends were trimmed by 3 bases and 9 bases, with 24 bases remaining between them. The V gene's germline CDR1 is LNHDA and CDR2 SQIVND (reference sequence). This CDR3 spans 17 amino acids. The CDR3 DNA sequence: TGTGCCAGTAGTATCTTCTCAATTGCTCCTCACCGTCTTGAGCAGTTCTTC. Translating gives CASSIFSIAPHRLEQFF.

The V call is TRBV6-6, the J call TRBJ1-5; a possible D gene is TRBD1 (6 bases). Germline V gene lookup returns CDR1 MNHNY and CDR2 SVGAGI (reference sequence). Trimming left V 7 bases short and J 3 bases short, with 16 bases between. The CDR3 covers 15 residues. The CDR3, as DNA: TGTGCCAGCATGCAATCCGGGACACTCAATCAGCCCCAGCATTTT. Translation gives CASMQSGTLNQPQHF.

The genes are TRBV28 and TRBJ2-7, with TRBD2 matching over 10 bases. Germline assignment: CDR1 MDHEN and CDR2 SYDVKM. Unmatched junction bases numbered 1, after V lost 7 bases and J lost 4 bases. This CDR3 contains 12 residues. The CDR3 sequence is CASTSGSYEQYF. CDR3 nucleotide sequence: TGTGCCAGCACTAGCGGGAGTTACGAGCAGTACTTC.

V gene TRBV7-9 combines with J gene TRBJ2-1, with D hard to call. Trimming removed 8 bases from V and 8 bases from J, with 10 bases in between. Germline CDR1 SEHNR, CDR2 FQNEAQ (reference sequence). This CDR3 comprises 11 residues. Written as DNA, the CDR3 is TGTGCCAGCGCGGTGACCGATGAGCAGTTCTTC. Translation: CASAVTDEQFF.

The gene calls are TRBV27 and TRBJ2-2; the D is unclear. There are 17 residues in the CDR3. Germline V lookup: CDR1 MNHEY, CDR2 SMNVEV (reference sequence). V was trimmed by 2 bases and J by 3 bases, leaving 16 bases between them. For the CDR3, the DNA is TGTGCCAGCAGTTTAGAACGTCCAGGCCTTTACACCGGGGAGCTGTTTTTT. It encodes CASSLERPGLYTGELFF.

The chain carries TRBV5-1 and TRBJ2-2, with a possible D match to TRBD1 (6 bases). With 3 bases removed from V and 2 bases from J, the gap between germline ends came to 11 bases. The CDR3 totals 15 residues. CDR1 is SGHRS, CDR2 YFSETQ, per germline. Here the CDR3 reads CASSYTGQNTGELFF. In nucleotides, the CDR3 is TGCGCCAGCAGCTATACAGGGCAAAACACCGGGGAGCTGTTTTTT. Together with reference TRBV5-1 and TRBJ2-2, the CDR3 gives the full variable domain: KAGVTQTPRYLIKTRGQQVTLSCSPISGHRSVSWYQQTPGQGLQFLFEYFSETQRNKGNFPGRFSGRQFSNSRSEMNVSTLELGDSALYLCASSYTGQNTGELFFGEGSRLTVL.

This rearrangement joins TRBV2 to TRBJ1-1; D is ambiguous. Trimming removed 6 bases at V and 3 bases at J, with 5 bases between. Germline assignment: CDR1 SNHLY and CDR2 FYNNEI. This CDR3 is 11 amino acids long. CDR3 sequence (DNA): TGTGCCAGCAGGGTGTACACTGAAGCTTTCTTT. It codes for CASRVYTEAFF. Looking up the rest from reference TRBV2 and TRBJ1-1 gives the full variable domain: EPEVTQTPSHQVTQMGQEVILRCVPISNHLYFYWYRQILGQKVEFLVSFYNNEISEKSEIFDDQFSVERPDGSNFTLKIRSTKLEDSAMYFCASRVYTEAFFGQGTRLTVV.